These 10 T cell receptor beta chains were all obtained from the same sample, sequenced in a study of blood T cell repertoires in COVID-19. TCRdb keeps only in-frame clones here, not all; method: immunoSEQ multiplex PCR. This sample yields roughly 240,000 clones, of which 86% are seen a single time; approximately 4% belongs to the top ten. Sequencing was carried out using peripheral blood. These receptors were taken from a man younger than 35 with active or convalescent COVID-19.

This chain joins TRBV7-3 and TRBJ1-1, with D hard to call. Germline values: CDR1 SGHTA, CDR2 FQGTGA. V was pared by 0 bases and J by 3 bases, with 5 bases between. This CDR3 is 13 amino acids long. DNA for the CDR3: TGTGCCAGCAGCTTAACGGGCTACACTGAAGCTTTCTTT. Amino acid sequence: CASSLTGYTEAFF.

The V gene is TRBV6-6, the J gene TRBJ2-7; a weak D match, TRBD1 (6 bases). The germline V and J ends were trimmed by 0 bases and 2 bases, with 8 bases remaining between them. The CDR3 is 14 residues long. Germline loops: CDR1 MNHNY, CDR2 SVGAGI (reference sequence). The CDR3 nucleotides are TGTGCCAGCAGTTACTCGACAGGTACCTACGAGCAGTACTTC. Amino acids: CASSYSTGTYEQYF.

The chain recombines TRBV3-1 (or the pseudogene TRBV3-2) with TRBJ1-1, with 7 bases fitting TRBD1. Germline V gene lookup returns CDR1 LGHDT and CDR2 YNNKEL (reference sequence). CDR3 length: 13 amino acids. V dropped 7 bases and J dropped 4; count of bases not matched to a gene: 6. The CDR3 reads CASTSGQTTEAFF. The CDR3 DNA reads as TGTGCCAGCACATCGGGACAGACCACTGAAGCTTTCTTT.

V and J are TRBV18 and TRBJ2-3; unclear D gene. V lost 3 bases and J lost 4, with 17 bases in between. CDR1 is KGHSH and CDR2 is LQKENI in the germline V gene. The CDR3 totals 16 residues. CDR3 in DNA: TGTGCCAGCTCACCCTTGACGAGCGATTGGGCAGATACGCAGTATTTT. This gives the protein CASSPLTSDWADTQYF.

The V gene is TRBV28, the J gene TRBJ2-2, with a weak D call TRBD1 (5 bases). The CDR3 length is 16 residues. The V gene lost 3 bases and the J gene lost 2 bases, with 13 bases spanning the gap. Germline assignment: CDR1 MDHEN and CDR2 SYDVKM. CDR3 sequence: CASSFRDRVNTGELFF. As DNA, the CDR3 is TGTGCCAGCAGTTTCCGAGACAGAGTCAACACCGGGGAGCTGTTTTTT.

Regarding this clone: Other DNA sequences in this sample translate to the same CDR3. The chain is built from TRBV29-1 and TRBJ1-2, with D possibly TRBD1 on 6 matching bases. The V gene's germline CDR1 is SQVTM and CDR2 ANQGSEA. There are 12 residues in the CDR3. Trimming removed 4 bases from V and 5 bases from J, with 11 bases in between. The CDR3 reads CSVGGQGYGYTF. DNA of the CDR3: TGCAGCGTTGGGGGCCAGGGGTATGGCTACACCTTC.

The chain links TRBV6-1 to TRBJ1-5; D might be TRBD1 (5 bases). The CDR3 spans 14 residues. Trimming removed 3 bases from V and 4 bases from J, with 10 bases in between. Germline loops: CDR1 MNHNS, CDR2 SASEGT. The CDR3 region is CASSEGLENQPQHF. Written as DNA, the CDR3 is TGTGCCAGCAGTGAGGGGCTGGAAAATCAGCCCCAGCATTTT.

This chain links TRBV2 with TRBJ2-1; 9 bases agree with TRBD2. From germline, CDR1 is SNHLY and CDR2 FYNNEI. This CDR3 spans 17 amino acids. Unmatched junction bases numbered 13, after V lost 6 bases and J lost 4 bases. The DNA for the CDR3 is TGTGCCAGCAGCACCCGTAGCGGGGGCCTCAAGTACAATGAGCAGTTCTTC. This gives the protein CASSTRSGGLKYNEQFF.

V and J are TRBV30 and TRBJ2-1; 10 bases are a match to TRBD2. CDR1 GTSNPN and CDR2 SVGIG come from the germline V gene (reference sequence). V lost 6 bases and J lost 2; bases outside the gene matches: 7. This CDR3 has 15 amino acids. The CDR3 sequence is CACSLAGVTYNEQFF. As DNA, the CDR3 is TGTGCCTGCTCTCTAGCGGGGGTAACCTACAATGAGCAGTTCTTC.

This clone has a handful of counts. The chain is built from TRBV5-1 and TRBJ2-7; 11 nucleotides line up with TRBD1. CDR1 SGHRS and CDR2 YFSETQ come from the germline V gene. With V trimmed by 3 bases and J by 2 bases, 4 bases remained unmatched. This CDR3 comprises 15 residues. Here the CDR3 reads CASSSGQGATYEQYF. The CDR3 DNA is TGCGCCAGCAGCTCCGGACAGGGGGCTACCTACGAGCAGTACTTC. The variable domain in full, completed from reference TRBV5-1 and TRBJ2-7, reads KAGVTQTPRYLIKTRGQQVTLSCSPISGHRSVSWYQQTPGQGLQFLFEYFSETQRNKGNFPGRFSGRQFSNSRSEMNVSTLELGDSALYLCASSSGQGATYEQYFGPGTRLTVT.